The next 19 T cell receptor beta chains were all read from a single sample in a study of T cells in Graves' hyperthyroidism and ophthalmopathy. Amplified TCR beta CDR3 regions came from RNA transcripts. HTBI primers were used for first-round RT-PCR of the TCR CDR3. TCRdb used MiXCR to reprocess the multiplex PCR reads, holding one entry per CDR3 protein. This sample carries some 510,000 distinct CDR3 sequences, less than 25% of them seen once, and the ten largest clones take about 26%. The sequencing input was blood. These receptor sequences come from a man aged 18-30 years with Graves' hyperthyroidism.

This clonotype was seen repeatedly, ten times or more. Here the CDR3 DNA reads TGTGCCAGCAGCCCCGGGGCCATGAACACTGAAGCTTTCTTT. It codes for CASSPGAMNTEAFF. The chain is built from TRBV7-9 and TRBJ1-1; D is perhaps TRBD1 (5 bases). Trimming removed 5 bases from V and 0 bases from J, with 10 bases in between. The CDR3 runs to 14 residues. Germline loops: CDR1 SEHNR, CDR2 FQNEAQ (reference sequence).

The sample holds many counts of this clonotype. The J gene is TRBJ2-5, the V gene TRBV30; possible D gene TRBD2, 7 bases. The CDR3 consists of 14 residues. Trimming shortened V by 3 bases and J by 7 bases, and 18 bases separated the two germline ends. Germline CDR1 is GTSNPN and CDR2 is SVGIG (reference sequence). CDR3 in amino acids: CAWRGGGLPGTQYF. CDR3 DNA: TGTGCCTGGAGGGGCGGGGGCCTTCCAGGGACCCAGTACTTC. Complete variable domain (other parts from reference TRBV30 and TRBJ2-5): SQTIHQWPATLVQPVGSPLSLECTVEGTSNPNLYWYRQAAGRGLQLLFYSVGIGQISSEVPQNLSASRPQDRQFILSSKKLLLSDSGFYLCAWRGGGLPGTQYFGPGTRLLVL.

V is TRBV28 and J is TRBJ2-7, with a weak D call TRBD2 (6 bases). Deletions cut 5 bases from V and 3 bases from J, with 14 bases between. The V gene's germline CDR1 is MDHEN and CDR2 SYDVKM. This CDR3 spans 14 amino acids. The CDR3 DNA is TGTGCCAGCAGTGACCGGGACTCCCTCTACGAGCAGTACTTC. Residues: CASSDRDSLYEQYF.

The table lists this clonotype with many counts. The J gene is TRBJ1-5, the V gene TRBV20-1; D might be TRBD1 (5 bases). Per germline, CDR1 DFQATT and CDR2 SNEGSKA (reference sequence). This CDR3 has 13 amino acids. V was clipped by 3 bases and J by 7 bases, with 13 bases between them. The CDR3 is CSARVGAEQPQHF. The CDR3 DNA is TGCAGTGCTAGGGTCGGGGCAGAACAGCCCCAGCATTTT.

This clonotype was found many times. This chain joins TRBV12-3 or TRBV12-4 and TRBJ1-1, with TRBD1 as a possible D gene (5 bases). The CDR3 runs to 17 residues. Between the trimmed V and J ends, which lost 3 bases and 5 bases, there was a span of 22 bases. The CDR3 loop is CASSFGLALLKGTEAFF. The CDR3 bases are TGTGCCAGCAGTTTCGGGCTGGCACTCTTGAAGGGGACTGAAGCTTTCTTT.

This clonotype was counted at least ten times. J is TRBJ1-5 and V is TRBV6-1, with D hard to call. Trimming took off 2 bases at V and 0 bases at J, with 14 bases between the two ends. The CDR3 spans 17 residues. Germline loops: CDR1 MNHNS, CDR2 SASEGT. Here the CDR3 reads CASSEWGRADSNQPQHF. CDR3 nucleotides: TGTGCCAGCAGTGAATGGGGTCGGGCCGATAGCAATCAGCCCCAGCATTTT.

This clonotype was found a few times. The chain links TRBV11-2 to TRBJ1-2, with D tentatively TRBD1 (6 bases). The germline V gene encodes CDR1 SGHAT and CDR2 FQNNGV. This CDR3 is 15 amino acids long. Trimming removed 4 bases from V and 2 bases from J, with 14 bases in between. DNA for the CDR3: TGTGCCAGCAGCTCTCAAGGACAGACCAACTATGGCTACACCTTC. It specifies CASSSQGQTNYGYTF.

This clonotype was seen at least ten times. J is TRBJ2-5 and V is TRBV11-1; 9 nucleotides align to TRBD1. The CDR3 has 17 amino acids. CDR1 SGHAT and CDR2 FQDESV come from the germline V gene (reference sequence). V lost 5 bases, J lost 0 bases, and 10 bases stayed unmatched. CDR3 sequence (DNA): TGTGCCAGCAGCATGCTACGGGACAGGGTCTACCAAGAGACCCAGTACTTC. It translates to CASSMLRDRVYQETQYF.

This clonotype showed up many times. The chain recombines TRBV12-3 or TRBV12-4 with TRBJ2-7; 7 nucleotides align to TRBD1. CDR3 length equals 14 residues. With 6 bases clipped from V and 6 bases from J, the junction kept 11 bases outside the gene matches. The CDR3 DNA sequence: TGTGCCAGCAGGGGGCTTCAACAGGGGATCGAGCAGTACTTC. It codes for CASRGLQQGIEQYF.

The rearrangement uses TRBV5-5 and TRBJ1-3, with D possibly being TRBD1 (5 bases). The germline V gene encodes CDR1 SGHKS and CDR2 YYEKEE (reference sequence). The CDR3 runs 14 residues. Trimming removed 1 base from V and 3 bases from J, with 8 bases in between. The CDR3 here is CASSLLGLGNTIYF. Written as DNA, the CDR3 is TGTGCCAGCAGCTTGTTGGGGCTTGGAAACACCATATATTTT.

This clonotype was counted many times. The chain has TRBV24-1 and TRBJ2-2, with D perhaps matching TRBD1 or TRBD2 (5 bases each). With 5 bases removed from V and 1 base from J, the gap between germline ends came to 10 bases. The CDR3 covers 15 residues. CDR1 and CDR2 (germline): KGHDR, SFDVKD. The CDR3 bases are TGTGCCACCAGTGTTGCAGGGAGGAACACCGGGGAGCTGTTTTTT. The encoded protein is CATSVAGRNTGELFF.

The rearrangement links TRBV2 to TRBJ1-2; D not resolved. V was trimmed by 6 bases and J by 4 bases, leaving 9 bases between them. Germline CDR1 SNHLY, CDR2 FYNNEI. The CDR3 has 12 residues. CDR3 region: CASRALAYGYTF. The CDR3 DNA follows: TGTGCCAGCAGGGCACTTGCCTATGGCTACACCTTC.

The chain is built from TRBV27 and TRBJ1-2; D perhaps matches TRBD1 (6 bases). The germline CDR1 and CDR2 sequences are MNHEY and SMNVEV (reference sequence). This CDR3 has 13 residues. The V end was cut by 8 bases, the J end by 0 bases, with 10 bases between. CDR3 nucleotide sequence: TGTGCCAGCTGGGACACATCTAACTATGGCTACACCTTC. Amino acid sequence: CASWDTSNYGYTF.

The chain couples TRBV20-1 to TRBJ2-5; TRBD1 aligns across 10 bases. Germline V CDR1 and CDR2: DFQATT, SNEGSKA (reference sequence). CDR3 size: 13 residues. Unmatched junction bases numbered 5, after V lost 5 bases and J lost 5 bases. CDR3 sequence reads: CSAETGGVETQYF. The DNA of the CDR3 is TGCAGTGCTGAGACAGGGGGCGTGGAGACCCAGTACTTC.

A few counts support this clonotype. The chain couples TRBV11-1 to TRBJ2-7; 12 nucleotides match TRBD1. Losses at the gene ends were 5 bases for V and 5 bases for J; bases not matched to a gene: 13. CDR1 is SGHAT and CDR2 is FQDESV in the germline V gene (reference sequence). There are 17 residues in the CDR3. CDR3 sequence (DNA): TGTGCCAGCAGCCCAGTCCCGGGACAGGGGGCCTTCGACGAGCAGTACTTC. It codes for CASSPVPGQGAFDEQYF.

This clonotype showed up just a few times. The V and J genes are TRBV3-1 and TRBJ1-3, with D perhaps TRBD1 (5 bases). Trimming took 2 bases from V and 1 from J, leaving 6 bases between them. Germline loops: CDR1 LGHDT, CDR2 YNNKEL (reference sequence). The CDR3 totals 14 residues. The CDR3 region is CASSQQGSGNTIYF. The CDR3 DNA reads TGTGCCAGCAGCCAACAGGGTTCTGGAAACACCATATATTTT.

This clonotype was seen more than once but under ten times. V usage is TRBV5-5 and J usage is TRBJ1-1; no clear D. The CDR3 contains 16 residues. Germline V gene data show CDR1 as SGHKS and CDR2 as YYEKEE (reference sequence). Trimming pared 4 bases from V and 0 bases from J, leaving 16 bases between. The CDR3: CASSLGPPGMNTEAFF. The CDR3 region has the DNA TGTGCCAGCAGCCTCGGCCCCCCGGGGATGAACACTGAAGCTTTCTTT.

The CDR3 spells CASRSPNGGLGGYTF. The CDR3, as DNA: TGTGCCAGCAGATCACCGAACGGGGGATTAGGGGGCTACACCTTC. The chain is built from TRBV28 and TRBJ1-2; D may be TRBD1 (5 bases). Germline assignment: CDR1 MDHEN and CDR2 SYDVKM. The CDR3 has 15 residues. V was trimmed by 6 bases and J by 8 bases, leaving 22 bases between them.

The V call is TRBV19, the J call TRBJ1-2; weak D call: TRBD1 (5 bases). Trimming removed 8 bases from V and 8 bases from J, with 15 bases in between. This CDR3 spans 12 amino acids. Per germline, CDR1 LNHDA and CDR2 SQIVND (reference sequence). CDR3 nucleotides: TGTGCCAGTTCCGCAGGGATCCGAGGCTACACCTTC. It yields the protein CASSAGIRGYTF.